The T cell receptor beta chain under discussion was sequenced for a study of graft-versus-host responses after intestinal transplantation. General observations from the study: Association was observed between peak circulating GvH clone levels and early post-transplant HvG declines.

Generated by immunoSEQ multiplex PCR, the TCRdb table keeps only in-frame clones and is missing some. The sample carries about 100,000 clones, 87% recorded once. As regards this clone: Its cognate antigen is unknown.

The sequencing used unstimulated CD4+ T cells sorted from spleen or lymph node cells, collected before transplant. The clonotype was recovered from a human donor who was the organ donor for an intestinal transplant.

The CDR3 bases are TGCAGCGTTTTCGTGGGACCGTCAGAGCTGTTTTTT. Its protein product is CSVFVGPSELFF. This chain uses TRBV29-1 with TRBJ2-2; D tentatively reads TRBD1 or TRBD2 (5 bases each). CDR1 and CDR2 from the germline V gene are SQVTM and ANQGSEA. The CDR3 spans 12 residues. The V end was cut by 5 bases, the J end by 11 bases, with 15 bases between.